This TCR beta chain came from a study of T cell changes during pregnancy in multiple sclerosis. Method: immunoSEQ multiplex PCR; TCRdb's copy keeps in-frame clones and lacks some. In the table there are about 24,000 clones, roughly 85% of which are singletons. Trimming cost V 4 bases and J 3 bases, with 16 bases left between them. Germline-derived CDR1 and CDR2 are SEHNR and FQNEAQ (reference sequence). The CDR3 covers 15 residues. This clonotype originated in a female donor in good health, enrolled as a control in a pregnancy study. This chain links TRBV7-9 with TRBJ2-7; TRBD2 is a possible D gene (6 bases). Specimen: CD8+ T cells from peripheral blood mononuclear cells, collected in the first trimester of pregnancy. The CDR3 nucleotides read TGTGCCAGCAGCTCCATCGGATCGACTAGCTACGAGCAGTACTTC. Its protein product is CASSSIGSTSYEQYF.